Presented here are 2 T cell receptor beta chains from one specimen sequenced in a study of CD8 T cells in Susac syndrome. RNA totalling 0.5 to 1 ug underwent reverse transcription with random hexamers. In TCRdb, the immunoSEQ multiplex PCR reads were re-called with MiXCR into one record per CDR3 protein. This table has approximately 190,000 distinct CDR3 sequences, over 90% appearing once. Sequencing input: CD8+ T cells from PBMCs. Every receptor here comes from a human donor with Susac syndrome.

V is TRBV9 and J is TRBJ2-1, with D uncertain. CDR1 and CDR2 (germline): SGDLS, YYNGEE. The CDR3 runs 14 residues. With 0 bases removed from V and 12 bases from J, the gap between germline ends came to 16 bases. CDR3 nucleotide sequence: TGTGCCAGCAGCGTAGATCTCGACTCACTGGGGCAGTTCTTC. Encoded protein: CASSVDLDSLGQFF.

The chain carries TRBV5-1 and TRBJ1-2; no definite D call. Trimming removed 6 bases at V and 3 bases at J, with 12 bases between. The CDR3 contains 13 residues. Germline CDR1 reads SGHRS; CDR2 reads YFSETQ. CDR3 sequence: CASTYNSYYGYTF. The CDR3 DNA is TGCGCCAGCACGTACAACTCCTACTATGGCTACACCTTC.